This T cell receptor beta chain came from a study of blood T cells in healthy people across ages (dated by TCRdb to about 2015). Background on the whole study: Template switching captured roughly one uniquely barcoded TCR beta cDNA molecule per two T cells in model experiments. The study measured age-related changes in TCR beta repertoire diversity using deep sequencing normalized with unique cDNA molecular identifiers. Four age groups were formed from the donors: young (average around 15 years), middle-aged (around 37), aged (around 68) and long-lived (82). Donors of different ages were randomly distributed across sequencing lanes to avoid experimental bias. Using the same blood draw, the study looked at two additional independent replicas of 1 million unique cDNA reads for two donors, one aged 18 to 30 and the other aged 80 or older. What the study reported, not specific to this receptor: Since profiling was done on bulk unsorted PBMCs, naive and antigen-experienced compartments could not be conclusively compared. Estimates of total diversity based on one million sequenced T cells were regarded as lower bounds and as underestimates. The percentage of naive T cells measured by flow cytometry correlated strongly with observed TCR beta diversity. The long-lived group showed more naive CD4+ T cells, fewer expanded clones and increased TCR diversity than the aged group, suggesting age selection. Observed TCR beta diversity per million T cells fell roughly linearly with age, and a significant reduction was already apparent by age about 38. Because the CMV infection status of the donors was unknown, age-related changes in expanded clonotypes may potentially have been confounded.

The donors were some 39 Caucasian individuals from Russia, aged 6 to 90 years, who were systemically healthy. Around 10 milliliters of peripheral blood were drawn from each donor into EDTA-treated Vacutainer tubes. Ficoll-Paque density-gradient centrifugation was used to isolate PBMCs, with at least 6.5 million per sample. Total RNA was extracted from PBMCs with Trizol reagent, with at least 5.5 micrograms obtained per sample. For every donor, flow cytometry on a PBMC aliquot measured the percentage of naive CD45RAhigh/CD27high T cells. With respect to this clonotype: The antigen it binds to is not known. No clone much larger than this one lies a single base away; base qualities are absent.

Libraries were prepared through 5' RACE. TCRdb names Illumina HiSeq 2500 as the instrument used. A second PCR of about 7 to 12 cycles was run with a J-beta primer mix and a sample-barcoded 5' primer. A unique molecular identifier was introduced onto each TCR beta cDNA molecule by a template-switch 5' adaptor carrying 12 random nucleotides. Each sample yielded at least 2.5 million CDR3-containing paired-end reads. First-strand cDNA was synthesized from all RNA with the Mint cDNA synthesis kit, primed by a TRBC-specific oligonucleotide. After uracil-DNA glycosylase treatment, a first 18-cycle PCR used universal primers M1SS and BC2_uni_R on all cDNA. The authors' analysis ran thus. For normalization, 1 million high-quality reads were randomly selected from each sample, with every read carrying a distinct molecular identifier. Instead of being binned into consensus sequences, reads with shared molecular identifiers were discarded. MiTCR, with a Q25 quality threshold and the strictest error-elimination algorithm, was used for CDR3 identification, clonotype clustering and error correction. Lower-bound total TCR beta diversity was estimated with a nonparametric unseen species model using Euler transformation. The raw public data were reprocessed by TCRdb itself: fastp quality trimming at Q25, MiXCR clonotype calling, in-frame beta chains only. Records with the same CDR3 protein are collapsed into one entry carrying the most frequent genes and DNA. V and J calls and clone size were set by TCRdb, not the authors. The sample yields about 810,000 distinct CDR3 sequences; about 36% were counted once. The top ten hold approximately 12% of the sample.

The germline V gene specifies SGHRS as CDR1 and YFSETQ as CDR2. Trimming accounts for 5 bases at V and 11 bases at J, while the number of junction bases matched to no gene is 14. Spanning cysteine to phenylalanine, the CDR3 consists of 15 amino acids. The only DNA kept is the CDR3, 45 bases in frame from the first base. The sequenced sample consisted of blood. The sequence joins TRBV5-1 to TRBJ2-7, and 12 bases in between align with TRBD2. The clonotype was recovered from a man younger than 35 in good health. The DNA reads TGCGCCAGCAGACCCCAGACTAGCGGGGGCCCTCCAGAGTACTTC. This translates into CASRPQTSGGPPEYF.